This TCR beta chain was sequenced for a study of blood T cell repertoires in COVID-19. Study overall: In each case, the material was cDNA or gDNA derived from T cells, B-cell-depleted T cells, or PBMCs.

This clone was observed a handful of times. Data came from immunoSEQ multiplex PCR; TCRdb stores just in-frame clones and leaves some out. The sample contains 60,000 to 70,000 clones, roughly 90% of which appear only once. V shed 1 base and J shed 6 bases, with 10 bases lying between them. CDR1 and CDR2 from the germline V gene are LNHNV and YYDKDF (reference sequence). This CDR3 has 13 amino acids. The clonotype originates from a man aged 45-65 years with active COVID-19. The sample was peripheral blood. The rearrangement uses TRBV15 and TRBJ2-7; weak D call: TRBD2 (6 bases). CDR3 sequence: CATSRARDFEQYF. CDR3 nucleotide sequence: TGTGCCACCAGCAGAGCCCGGGACTTCGAGCAGTACTTC. Filled out from reference TRBV15 and TRBJ2-7, the complete variable domain reads DAMVIQNPRYQVTQFGKPVTLSCSQTLNHNVMYWYQQKSSQAPKLLFHYYDKDFNNEADTPDNFQSRRPNTSFCFLDIRSPGLGDTAMYLCATSRARDFEQYFGPGTRLTVT.